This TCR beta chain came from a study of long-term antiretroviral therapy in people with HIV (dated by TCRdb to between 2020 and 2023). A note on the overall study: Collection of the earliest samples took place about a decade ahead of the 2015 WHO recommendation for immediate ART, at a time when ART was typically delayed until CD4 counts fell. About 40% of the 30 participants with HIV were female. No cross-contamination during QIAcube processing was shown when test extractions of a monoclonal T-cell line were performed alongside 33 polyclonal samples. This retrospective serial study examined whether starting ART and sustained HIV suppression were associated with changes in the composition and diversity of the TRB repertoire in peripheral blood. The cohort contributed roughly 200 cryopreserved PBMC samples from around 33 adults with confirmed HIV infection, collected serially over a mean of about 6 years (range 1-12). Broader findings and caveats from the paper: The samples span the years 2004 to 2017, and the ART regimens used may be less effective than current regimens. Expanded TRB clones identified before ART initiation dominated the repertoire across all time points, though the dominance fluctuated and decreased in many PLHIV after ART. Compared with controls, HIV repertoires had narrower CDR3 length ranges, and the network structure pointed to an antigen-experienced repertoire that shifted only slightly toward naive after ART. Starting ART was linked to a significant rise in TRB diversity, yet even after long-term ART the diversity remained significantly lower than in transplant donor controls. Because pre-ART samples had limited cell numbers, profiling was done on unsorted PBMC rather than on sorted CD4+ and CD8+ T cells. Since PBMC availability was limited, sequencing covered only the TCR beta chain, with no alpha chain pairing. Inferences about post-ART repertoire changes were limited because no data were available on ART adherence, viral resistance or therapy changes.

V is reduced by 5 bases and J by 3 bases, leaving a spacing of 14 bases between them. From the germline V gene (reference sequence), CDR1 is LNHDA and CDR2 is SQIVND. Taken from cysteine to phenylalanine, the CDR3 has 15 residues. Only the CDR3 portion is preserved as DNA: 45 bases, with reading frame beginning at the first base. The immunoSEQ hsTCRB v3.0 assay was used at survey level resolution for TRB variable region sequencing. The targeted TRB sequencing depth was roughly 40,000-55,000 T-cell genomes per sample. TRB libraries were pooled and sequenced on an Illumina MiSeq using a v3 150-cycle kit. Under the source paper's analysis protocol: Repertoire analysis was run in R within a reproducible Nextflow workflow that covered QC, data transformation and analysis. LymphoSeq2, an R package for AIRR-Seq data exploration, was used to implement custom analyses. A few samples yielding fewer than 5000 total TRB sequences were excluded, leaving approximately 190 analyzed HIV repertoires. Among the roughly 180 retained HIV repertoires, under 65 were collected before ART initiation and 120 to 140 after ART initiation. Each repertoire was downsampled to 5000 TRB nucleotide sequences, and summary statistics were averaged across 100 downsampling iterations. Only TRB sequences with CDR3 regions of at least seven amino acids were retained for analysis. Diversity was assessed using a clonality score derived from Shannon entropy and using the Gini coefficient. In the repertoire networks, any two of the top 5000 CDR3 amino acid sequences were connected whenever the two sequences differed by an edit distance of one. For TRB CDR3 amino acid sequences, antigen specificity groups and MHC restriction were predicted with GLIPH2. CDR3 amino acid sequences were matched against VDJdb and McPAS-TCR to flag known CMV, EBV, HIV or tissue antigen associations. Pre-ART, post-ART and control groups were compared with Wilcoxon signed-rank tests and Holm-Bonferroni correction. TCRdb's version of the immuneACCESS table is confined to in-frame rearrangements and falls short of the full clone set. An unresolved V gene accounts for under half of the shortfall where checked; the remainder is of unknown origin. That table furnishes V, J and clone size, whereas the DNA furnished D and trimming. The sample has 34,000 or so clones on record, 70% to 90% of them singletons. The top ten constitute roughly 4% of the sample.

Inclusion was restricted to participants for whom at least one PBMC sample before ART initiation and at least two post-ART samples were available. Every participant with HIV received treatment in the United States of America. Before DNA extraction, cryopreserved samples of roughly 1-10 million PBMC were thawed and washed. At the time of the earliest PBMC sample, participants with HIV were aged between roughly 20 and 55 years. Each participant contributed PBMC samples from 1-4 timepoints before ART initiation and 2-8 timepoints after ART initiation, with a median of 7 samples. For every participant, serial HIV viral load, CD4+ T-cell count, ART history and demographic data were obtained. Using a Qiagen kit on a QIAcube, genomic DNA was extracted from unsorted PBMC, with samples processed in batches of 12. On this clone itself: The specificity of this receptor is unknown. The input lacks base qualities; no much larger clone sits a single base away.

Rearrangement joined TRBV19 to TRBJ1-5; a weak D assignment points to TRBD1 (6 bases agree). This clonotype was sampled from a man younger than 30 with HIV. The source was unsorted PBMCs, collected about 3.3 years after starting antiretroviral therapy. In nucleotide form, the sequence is TGTGCCAGTAGTCTTCCGGGACATAACAATCAGCCCCAGCATTTT. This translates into CASSLPGHNNQPQHF.